This paragraph covers one T cell receptor beta chain sequence. Germline-derived CDR1 and CDR2 are MRHNA and SNTAGT. The CDR3 has 12 amino acids. Trimming stripped 4 bases from V and 4 bases from J, with 7 bases between. This sample is part of a study of OX40 agonist ivuxolimab in advanced cancers. The data were produced by immunoSEQ multiplex PCR, yet TCRdb's version contains in-frame clones alone and is incomplete. The table has 57,000 or so clones, under 95% seen once. The sequencing here drew on CD4+ or CD8+ T cells sorted from blood, taken in a trial of the OX40 agonist ivuxolimab. J is TRBJ1-2 and V is TRBV6-4; D is unresolved. The sequence was collected from an adult with an advanced solid tumor such as melanoma, head and neck, liver or kidney cancer. The CDR3 is CASSGEGYGYTF. The CDR3 DNA reads as TGTGCCAGCAGTGGGGAGGGCTATGGCTACACCTTC.